This T cell receptor beta chain originates from a study of control samples from healthy donors and cancer patients. Clones were read by immunoSEQ multiplex PCR, and TCRdb kept only the in-frame ones, dropping some. The sample contains over 50,000 clones, approximately 86% of which appear only once. The CDR3 runs to 12 residues. Trimming shortened V by 6 bases and J by 5 bases, and 10 bases separated the two germline ends. Germline CDR1 and CDR2: MDHEN and SYDVKM. The rearrangement links TRBV28 to TRBJ1-2; D uncertain. The receptor's source is a man between 50 and 59 years old in good health. The specimen sequenced was blood. The CDR3 here is CASSLTDYGYTF. As DNA, the CDR3 is TGTGCCAGCAGCCTAACAGATTATGGCTACACCTTC.